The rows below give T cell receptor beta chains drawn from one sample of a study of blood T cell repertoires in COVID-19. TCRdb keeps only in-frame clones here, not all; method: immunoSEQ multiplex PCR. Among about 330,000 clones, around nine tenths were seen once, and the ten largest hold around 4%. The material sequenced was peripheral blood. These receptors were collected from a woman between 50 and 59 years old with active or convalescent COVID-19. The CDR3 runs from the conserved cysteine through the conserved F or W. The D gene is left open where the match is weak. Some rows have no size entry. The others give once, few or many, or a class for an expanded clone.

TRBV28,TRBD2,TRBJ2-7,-,TGTGCCAGCAGTTTACCAGCGCTAGCGGCGGCTTACTACGAGCAGTACTTC,CASSLPALAAAYYEQYF
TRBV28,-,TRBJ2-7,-,TGTGCCAGCAGTTTATCGGTTCCCACCTACGAGCAGTACTTC,CASSLSVPTYEQYF
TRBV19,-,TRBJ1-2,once,TGTGCCAGTAGTAACTCCTGGGGGGGGTACTATGGCTACACCTTC,CASSNSWGGYYGYTF
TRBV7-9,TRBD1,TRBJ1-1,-,TGTGCCAGCAGCTCGTCACCGGGACAGGGGGACACTGAAGCTTTCTTT,CASSSSPGQGDTEAFF
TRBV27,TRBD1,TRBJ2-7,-,TGTGCCAGCAGGAGAGGGGGCGGCTCCTACGAGCAGTACTTC,CASRRGGGSYEQYF
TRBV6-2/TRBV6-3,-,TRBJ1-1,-,TGTGCCAGCAGTTTCTCCCCTCCGACAGGAACGTACACTGAAGCTTTCTTT,CASSFSPPTGTYTEAFF
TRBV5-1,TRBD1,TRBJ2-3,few,TGCGCCAGCAGCTTGAACAGGGGAGATACGCAGTATTTT,CASSLNRGDTQYF
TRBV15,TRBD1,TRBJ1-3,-,TGTGCCACCAGCAATCCTTCGACAGGGAGGAACGTTGGAAACACCATATATTTT,CATSNPSTGRNVGNTIYF
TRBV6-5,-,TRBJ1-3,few,TGTGCCAGCTCAGGGCCCGGAAACACCATATATTTT,CASSGPGNTIYF
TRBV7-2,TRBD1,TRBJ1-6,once,TGTGCCAGCAGCCGGGACAGGGATTCACCCCTCCACTTT,CASSRDRDSPLHF
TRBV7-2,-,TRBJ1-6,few,TGTGCCAGCACCCTGGCGGGGAGTGTAGTTTCACCCCTCCACTTT,CASTLAGSVVSPLHF
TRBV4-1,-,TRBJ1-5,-,TGCGCCAGCAGCCAACGACATAATAGCAATCAGCCCCAGCATTTT,CASSQRHNSNQPQHF
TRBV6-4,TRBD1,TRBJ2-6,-,TGTGCCAGCAGGGAAACAGGGGCCGGCTCTGGGGCCAACGTCCTGACTTTC,CASRETGAGSGANVLTF
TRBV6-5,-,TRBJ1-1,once,TGTGCCAGCAGTTACGAGGTAGAGTACACTGAAGCTTTCTTT,CASSYEVEYTEAFF
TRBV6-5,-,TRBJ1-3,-,TGTGCCACTTGGGGGCGTCACTCTGGAAACACCATATATTTT,CATWGRHSGNTIYF
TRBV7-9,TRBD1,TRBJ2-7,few,TGTGCCAGCAGCGCTTACAGGGGTAGCGACGAGCAGTACTTC,CASSAYRGSDEQYF
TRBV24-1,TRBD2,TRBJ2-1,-,TGTGCCACCATGGACACTCGGGGGGGTAATGATGAGCAGTTCTTC,CATMDTRGGNDEQFF
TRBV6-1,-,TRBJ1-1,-,TGTGCCAGCAGTGAAATAGTGGAGGGGGAAGCTTTCTTT,CASSEIVEGEAFF
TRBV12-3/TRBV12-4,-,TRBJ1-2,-,TGTGCCAGCAGTTTAGGGGGGCATGGCTACACCTTC,CASSLGGHGYTF
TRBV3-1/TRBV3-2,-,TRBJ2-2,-,TGTGCCAGCAGCCAAGATCGAGGGGGGGTGAGGTGGAACACCGGGGAGCTGTTTTTT,CASSQDRGGVRWNTGELFF
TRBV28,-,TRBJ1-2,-,TGTGCCAGCAGTTTCCGGGGAAACTATGGCTACACCTTC,CASSFRGNYGYTF
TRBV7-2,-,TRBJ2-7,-,TGTGCCAGCAGCTTGGGTGGGAGTAAGTCCTACGAGCAGTACTTC,CASSLGGSKSYEQYF
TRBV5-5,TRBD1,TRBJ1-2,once,TGTGCCAGCAGCTTGGCAGGGGGCTTCTATGGCTACACCTTC,CASSLAGGFYGYTF
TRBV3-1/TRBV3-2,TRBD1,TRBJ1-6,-,TGTGCCAGCAGCCATGGCGACAGGGAAAAATCACCCCTCCACTTT,CASSHGDREKSPLHF
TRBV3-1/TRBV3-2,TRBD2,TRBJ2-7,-,TGTGCCAGCAGCCAAGTGGGACTAGCGGGAGTTCAGCAGTACTTC,CASSQVGLAGVQQYF
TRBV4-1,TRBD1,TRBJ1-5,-,TGCGCCAGCAGCCAATTCTTCACAGGGGGCGGGGTGCCCCAGCATTTT,CASSQFFTGGGVPQHF
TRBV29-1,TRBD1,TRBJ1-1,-,TGCAGCGCCATGGACAGGACGATGAACACTGAAGCTTTCTTT,CSAMDRTMNTEAFF
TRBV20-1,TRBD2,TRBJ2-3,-,TGCAGTGCTAGTCCCGCTAGCGGGAGTTCTAGCACAGATACGCAGTATTTT,CSASPASGSSSTDTQYF
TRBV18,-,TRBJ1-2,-,TGTGCCAGCTCACCTACCCCGGGACAACCCTTAGCTAACTATGGCTACACCTTC,CASSPTPGQPLANYGYTF
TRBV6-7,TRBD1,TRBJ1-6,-,TGTGCCAGCAGTTCCTTACATAGGGACAGGGTTTCGAATTCACCCCTCCACTTT,CASSSLHRDRVSNSPLHF
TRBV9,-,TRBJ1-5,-,TGTGCCAGCAGCGTAAAGGTCGGTTCCAGGGGAGGCAATCAGCCCCAGCATTTT,CASSVKVGSRGGNQPQHF
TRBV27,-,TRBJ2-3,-,TGTGCCAGCAGTTTACTCCACTCAGACCGACTAGTGACAGATACGCAGTATTTT,CASSLLHSDRLVTDTQYF
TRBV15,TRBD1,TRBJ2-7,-,TGTGCCACCAGCAGAGGACAGGGCAGCTACGAGCAGTACTTC,CATSRGQGSYEQYF
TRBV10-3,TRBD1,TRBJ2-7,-,TGTGCCATCAGTGGGGGGACAGGGGGCCCCGCGGGTAGCGAGCAGTACTTC,CAISGGTGGPAGSEQYF
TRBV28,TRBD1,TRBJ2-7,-,TGTGCCAGCAGTGCCCCGACAGGGCGCGAGCAGTACTTC,CASSAPTGREQYF
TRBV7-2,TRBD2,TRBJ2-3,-,TGTGCCAGCAGCTTCCTTACTAGCGGGGGTACGCAGTATTTT,CASSFLTSGGTQYF
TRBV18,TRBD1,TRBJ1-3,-,TGTGCCAGCTCGCCAGCTCCAGGGGGATCCCTCTCTGGAAACACCATATATTTT,CASSPAPGGSLSGNTIYF
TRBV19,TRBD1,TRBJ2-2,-,TGTGCCAGTATTCCCTCCGGGACAGGGGCCGGGGAGCTGTTTTTT,CASIPSGTGAGELFF
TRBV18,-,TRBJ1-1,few,TGTGCCAGCTCACCACGAGTTGCCGCGGAGGGAAAGGCCACTGAAGCTTTCTTT,CASSPRVAAEGKATEAFF
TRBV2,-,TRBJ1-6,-,TGTGCCAGCAGTGGCGGGGTGTTGGTTTCACCCCTCCACTTT,CASSGGVLVSPLHF
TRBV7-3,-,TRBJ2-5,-,TGTGCCAGCAGCTTAATAGCAGAAGAGACCCAGTACTTC,CASSLIAEETQYF
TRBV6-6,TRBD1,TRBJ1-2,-,TGTGCCAGCAGTCCCCCCTTGGGAGACAGGGGGCGCCGTTTTTATGGCTACACCTTC,CASSPPLGDRGRRFYGYTF
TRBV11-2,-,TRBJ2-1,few,TGTGCCAGCAGCCCAACGATAGGGGGCTACAATGAGCAGTTCTTC,CASSPTIGGYNEQFF
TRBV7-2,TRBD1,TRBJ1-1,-,TGTGCCAGCAGCATATTACAGGGGGTCCCCAAAGAAGCTTTCTTT,CASSILQGVPKEAFF
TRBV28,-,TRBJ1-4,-,TGTGCCAGCAGTCGGGGAGCTAATGAAAAACTGTTTTTT,CASSRGANEKLFF
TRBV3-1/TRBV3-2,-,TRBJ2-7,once,TGTGCCAGCAGCCGGCTCTACGAGCAGTACTTC,CASSRLYEQYF
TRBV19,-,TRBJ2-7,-,TGTGCCAGTAGCATCACAGGTTCCTACGAGCAGTACTTC,CASSITGSYEQYF
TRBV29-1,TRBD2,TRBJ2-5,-,TGCAGCGTTGTGCGAGTAGCGGGAGCCCCGGAGACCCAGTACTTC,CSVVRVAGAPETQYF
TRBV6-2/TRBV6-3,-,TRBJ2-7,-,TGTGCCAGCAGTAGGGGTCCCTACGAGCAGTACTTC,CASSRGPYEQYF
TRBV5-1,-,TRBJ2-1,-,TGCGCCAGCAGCTTTAATAACAATGAGCAGTTCTTC,CASSFNNNEQFF
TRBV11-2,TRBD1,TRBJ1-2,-,TGTGCCAGCAGCTCCCCAAGGGGGACGACAGGGCGACAATACACCTTC,CASSSPRGTTGRQYTF
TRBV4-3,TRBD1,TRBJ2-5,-,TGCGCCAGCAGCTCGGGACAGGGATCCCAAGAGACCCAGTACTTC,CASSSGQGSQETQYF
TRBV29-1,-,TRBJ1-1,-,TGCAGCGTTGAAAAACAGTTGAACACTGAAGCTTTCTTT,CSVEKQLNTEAFF
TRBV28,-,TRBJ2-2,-,TGTGCCAGCAGTTCGCATCAGGGAATCGGGGAGCTGTTTTTT,CASSSHQGIGELFF
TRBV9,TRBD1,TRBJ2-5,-,TGTGCCAGCAGCGAGACCGGGACAGGGGCTTCACCGTGGGAGACCCAGTACTTC,CASSETGTGASPWETQYF
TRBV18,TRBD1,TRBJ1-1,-,TGTGCCAGCTCACCAGTAGGAGTGGGACAGTTCACTGAAGCTTTCTTT,CASSPVGVGQFTEAFF
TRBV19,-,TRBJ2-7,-,TGTGCCAGTAGTATAGGAGCGAGGGAGATCGTATACGAGCAGTACTTC,CASSIGAREIVYEQYF